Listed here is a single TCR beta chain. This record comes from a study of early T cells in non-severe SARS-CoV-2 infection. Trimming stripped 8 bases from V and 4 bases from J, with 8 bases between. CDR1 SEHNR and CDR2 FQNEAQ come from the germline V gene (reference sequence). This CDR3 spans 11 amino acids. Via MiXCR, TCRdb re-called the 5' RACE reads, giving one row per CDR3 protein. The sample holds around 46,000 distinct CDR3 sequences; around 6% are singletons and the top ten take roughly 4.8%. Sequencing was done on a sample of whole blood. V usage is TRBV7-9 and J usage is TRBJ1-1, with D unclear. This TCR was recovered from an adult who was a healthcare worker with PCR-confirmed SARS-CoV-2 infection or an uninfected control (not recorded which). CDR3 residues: CASGRSTEAFF. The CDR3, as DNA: TGTGCCAGCGGGAGGTCCACTGAAGCTTTCTTT.